This TCR beta chain was recorded in a study of resident and recirculating memory T cells in vitiligo. Whole-study context: Samples were epidermis from two lesional and two nonlesional sites, plus PBMCs. No cells were sorted; samples were homogenized just before genomic DNA extraction.

Concerning this clone itself: Its target is not known.

Study-wide results and limits: Non-conserved TCRs across sites and patients suggested distinct clones per lesion.

The germline CDR1 and CDR2 sequences are MDHEN and SYDVKM. This CDR3 has 15 residues. V lost 4 bases to trimming and J lost 6 bases; unmatched junction nucleotides: 8. Method: immunoSEQ multiplex PCR; TCRdb's copy keeps in-frame clones and lacks some. The sample records fewer than 80,000 clones, just over 90% being singletons. Input material: blood. This chain uses TRBV28 with TRBJ1-5; TRBD1 matches 8 bases. This receptor was obtained from a male donor with vitiligo. CDR3 sequence reads: CASSSSTGAVQPQHF. CDR3 in DNA: TGTGCCAGCAGTTCCTCGACAGGGGCGGTTCAGCCCCAGCATTTT. The variable domain in full, with the rest retrieved from reference TRBV28 and TRBJ1-5, is DVKVTQSSRYLVKRTGEKVFLECVQDMDHENMFWYRQDPGLGLRLIYFSYDVKMKEKGDIPEGYSVSREKKERFSLILESASTNQTSMYLCASSSSTGAVQPQHFGDGTRLSIL.